The 30 T cell receptor beta chains below come from one sample, sequenced in a study of T cells after yellow fever vaccination. TCRdb recomputed calls from the 5' RACE reads with MiXCR, one row per CDR3 protein. The table records some 500,000 distinct CDR3 sequences, approximately 13% of them present only once. The material was PBMCs, obtained on the day of the yellow fever booster vaccination. Receptors originate from a man younger than 45 who received the YFV17D yellow fever vaccine.

The J gene is TRBJ1-2, the V gene TRBV29-1, with D uncertain. From germline, CDR1 is SQVTM and CDR2 ANQGSEA. V was trimmed by 6 bases and J by 4 bases, leaving 18 bases between them. The CDR3 consists of 14 residues. In nucleotides, the CDR3 is TGCAGCGTCGTAGAGTATGAGAACAGCTATGGCTACACCTTC. Translated: CSVVEYENSYGYTF.

This clonotype came up a few times. The V and J genes are TRBV18 and TRBJ1-4; D is unclear. This CDR3 contains 17 residues. The V end was cut by 2 bases, the J end by 0 bases, with 13 bases between. CDR1 and CDR2 (germline): KGHSH, LQKENI. The CDR3 loop reads CASSPIGQPPTNEKLFF. CDR3 DNA sequence: TGTGCCAGCTCACCAATTGGCCAGCCTCCAACTAATGAAAAACTGTTTTTT. Full variable domain (remainder filled in from reference TRBV18 and TRBJ1-4): NAGVMQNPRHLVRRRGQEARLRCSPMKGHSHVYWYRQLPEEGLKFMVYLQKENIIDESGMPKERFSAEFPKEGPSILRIQQVVRGDSAAYFCASSPIGQPPTNEKLFFGSGTQLSVL.

The chain uses TRBV5-4 and TRBJ2-1, with 11 bases aligning to TRBD2. J was trimmed by 8 bases and V by 2 bases; bases with no gene match: 9. The CDR3 sequence is 16 residues long. Germline V lookup: CDR1 SGHNT, CDR2 YYREEE (reference sequence). The CDR3 DNA reads TGTGCCAGCAGCTTAATGCAACTAGCGGGAGTCCATGAGCAGTTCTTC. Protein: CASSLMQLAGVHEQFF.

This clonotype came up many times. The rearrangement joins TRBV24-1 to TRBJ1-5, with D tentatively TRBD1 (5 bases). In germline, CDR1 is KGHDR, CDR2 SFDVKD. This CDR3 spans 13 amino acids. The V gene lost 9 bases and the J gene lost 12 bases, with 20 bases spanning the gap. CDR3 amino acids: CATGGGATGLQHF. The CDR3 DNA sequence: TGTGCCACCGGGGGAGGGGCCACGGGGCTCCAGCATTTT.

This clonotype has more than one count but fewer than ten. V usage is TRBV27 and J usage is TRBJ2-1; D might be TRBD1 or TRBD2, each matching 5 bases. The CDR3 extends over 15 amino acids. Germline V gives CDR1 MNHEY, CDR2 SMNVEV (reference sequence). V dropped 0 bases and J dropped 8 bases, with 14 bases sitting between them. In DNA, the CDR3 is TGTGCCAGCAGTTTATCGATCCGGGACCGGGATGAGCAGTTCTTC. It yields the protein CASSLSIRDRDEQFF.

The chain joins TRBV7-9 to TRBJ2-5; 8 bases are shared with TRBD2. With V trimmed by 4 bases and J by 0 bases, 7 bases remained unmatched. In germline, CDR1 is SEHNR, CDR2 FQNEAQ (reference sequence). The CDR3 spans 16 residues. The DNA of the CDR3 is TGTGCCAGCAGCTCCCGACTAGCGCAAAACCAAGAGACCCAGTACTTC. Amino acids: CASSSRLAQNQETQYF.

CDR3 sequence: CASSWVLGDTEAFF. The CDR3, as DNA: TGTGCCAGCAGCTGGGTCTTGGGAGACACTGAAGCTTTCTTT. The rearrangement joins TRBV5-5 to TRBJ1-1; D ambiguous. Germline V gene sequence: CDR1 SGHKS, CDR2 YYEKEE (reference sequence). The ends were cut back, 3 bases at V and 3 bases at J, with 12 bases in the middle. The CDR3 length is 14 residues.

In its sample, this clonotype was seen a few times. The V gene is TRBV10-1, the J gene TRBJ2-7; 8 nucleotides match TRBD2. The germline CDR1 and CDR2 sequences are WNHNN and SYGVQD (reference sequence). The CDR3 has 13 residues. The junction had 0 bases not matched to a gene; V was cut back by 2 bases and J by 3 bases. The CDR3 bases are TGCGCCAGCAGTGAGACTAGCGGCTACGAGCAGTACTTC. This encodes CASSETSGYEQYF.

This clonotype showed up just a few times. V and J are TRBV20-1 and TRBJ2-1; a possible D gene is TRBD2 (5 bases). V was pared by 6 bases and J by 5 bases, with 14 bases between. CDR1 and CDR2 from the germline V gene are DFQATT and SNEGSKA (reference sequence). The CDR3 is 13 residues long. The CDR3: CSAPRGLNNEQFF. CDR3 DNA: TGCAGTGCCCCTCGAGGGCTAAACAATGAGCAGTTCTTC.

The chain recombines TRBV20-1 with TRBJ2-5; 7 bases line up with TRBD1. Per germline, CDR1 DFQATT and CDR2 SNEGSKA (reference sequence). This CDR3 spans 14 amino acids. The junction had 8 bases not matched to a gene; V was cut back by 6 bases and J by 1 base. The CDR3 sequence: CSAMGTAVQETQYF. DNA of the CDR3: TGCAGTGCCATGGGGACAGCCGTCCAAGAGACCCAGTACTTC.

This clonotype is a singleton in its sample. The rearrangement uses TRBV9 and TRBJ2-1, with 10 bases aligning to TRBD2. After removal of 4 bases from V and 2 bases from J, the junction contained 12 bases not matched to a gene. The CDR3 has 18 amino acids. Germline V CDR1 and CDR2: SGDLS, YYNGEE. The CDR3 nucleotides read TGTGCCAGCAGCCATGCCCTAGCGGGAGAGGTCCCCTACAATGAGCAGTTCTTC. Its translation is CASSHALAGEVPYNEQFF.

This clonotype was seen a few times. In DNA, the CDR3 is TGTGCCACCGAGGGACAGGGGATGTTGGGGCAGTTCTTC. Its translation: CATEGQGMLGQFF. The chain uses TRBV24-1 and TRBJ2-1; TRBD1 matches 10 bases. Trimming cost V 9 bases and J 12 bases; bases outside gene matches: 10. CDR1 and CDR2 from the germline V gene are KGHDR and SFDVKD. The CDR3 contains 13 residues.

This rearrangement joins TRBV20-1 to TRBJ2-7; D not certain. This CDR3 region has 17 residues. Germline V gene lookup returns CDR1 DFQATT and CDR2 SNEGSKA (reference sequence). Trimming shortened V by 0 bases and J by 2 bases, and 20 bases separated the two germline ends. CDR3 sequence reads: CSARDVARQALTYEQYF. CDR3 DNA: TGCAGTGCTAGAGATGTGGCCCGCCAGGCCCTGACCTACGAGCAGTACTTC.

Remarks on this clonotype: Relative to the germline gene, one junction end is altered; a read error may explain this. The chain recombines TRBV2 with TRBJ2-3; no firm D call. The germline gives CDR1 SNHLY, CDR2 FYNNEI. The CDR3 is 8 amino acids. CDR3 nucleotide sequence: TGTGCCAGCAGTGAGATGGATTTT. Protein product: CASSEMDF. The variable domain in full, with the rest retrieved from reference TRBV2 and TRBJ2-3, is EPEVTQTPSHQVTQMGQEVILRCVPISNHLYFYWYRQILGQKVEFLVSFYNNEISEKSEIFDDQFSVERPDGSNFTLKIRSTKLEDSAMYFCASSEMDFGPGTRLTVL.

In this sample, this clonotype turned up a few times. The chain combines TRBV7-9 with TRBJ2-7, with D perhaps assigned TRBD1 or TRBD2 (6 bases each). V lost 5 bases, J lost 2 bases, and 16 bases lay in between. The germline V gene has CDR1 SEHNR and CDR2 FQNEAQ (reference sequence). The CDR3 has 15 residues. The CDR3 loop reads CASSAPGGPPYEQYF. The CDR3 DNA sequence: TGTGCCAGCAGCGCCCCCGGGGGCCCCCCCTACGAGCAGTACTTC.

This clonotype has more than one count but fewer than ten. The chain employs TRBV19 and TRBJ1-1; the D gene is possibly TRBD1 (5 bases). CDR1 LNHDA and CDR2 SQIVND come from the germline V gene (reference sequence). The CDR3 has 14 amino acids. The V and J ends lost 5 bases and 4 bases respectively, with 14 bases between them. The CDR3 nucleotides are TGTGCCAGTAGTGCCGGGGGGGTCGGCACTGAAGCTTTCTTT. This encodes CASSAGGVGTEAFF.

The CDR3 region has the DNA TGTGCCAGCAGCTTCGGACATCTCCGGGGCGAAGAGACCCAGTACTTC. It specifies CASSFGHLRGEETQYF. The chain is built from TRBV7-2 and TRBJ2-5; either TRBD1 or TRBD2 may supply D (5 bases each). The V gene lost 3 bases and the J gene lost 3 bases, with 17 bases spanning the gap. The length of the CDR3 is 16 residues. Germline V gives CDR1 SGHTA, CDR2 FQGNSA.

The chain links TRBV5-4 to TRBJ2-7, with D maybe TRBD2 (6 bases). This CDR3 is built from 14 residues. The V and J ends lost 4 bases and 6 bases respectively, with 17 bases between them. Germline V CDR1 and CDR2: SGHNT, YYREEE (reference sequence). CDR3 in DNA: TGTGCCAGCAGCCCGGGTTGGGGGAGGTCCGAGCAGTACTTC. Translating it yields CASSPGWGRSEQYF.

The CDR3, as DNA: TGTGCCAGCAGTTTAGGCGGCGGAATAACCGGGGAGCTGTTTTTT. This codes for CASSLGGGITGELFF. V usage is TRBV28 and J usage is TRBJ2-2; D gene ambiguous. The CDR3 has 15 residues. Germline-derived CDR1 and CDR2 are MDHEN and SYDVKM. V gave up 2 bases and J gave up 5 bases, with 12 bases separating them.

This clonotype has just a few counts. The V and J genes are TRBV12-5 and TRBJ2-7; possible D gene TRBD2, 6 bases. The CDR3 loop spans 14 amino acids. V was cut by 9 bases and J by 2 bases, with 17 bases left in between. Germline CDR1 and CDR2: LGHNT and FRNRAP. The CDR3 bases are TGTGCTAGCGAACCCCTGCGGACTACCTACGAGCAGTACTTC. The encoded protein is CASEPLRTTYEQYF.

The table lists this clonotype with many counts. The genes are TRBV5-1 and TRBJ2-7; tentatively, D is TRBD1 or TRBD2 (5 bases each). The CDR3 length is 16 residues. Germline CDR1 SGHRS, CDR2 YFSETQ. V lost 4 bases and J 7 bases, leaving 24 bases between the germline ends. CDR3 sequence: CASSEDGALLRSEQYF. The CDR3 DNA follows: TGCGCCAGCAGCGAGGACGGGGCCCTCCTGCGGTCGGAGCAGTACTTC.

The chain uses TRBV20-1 and TRBJ2-3; unclear D gene. Germline loops: CDR1 DFQATT, CDR2 SNEGSKA (reference sequence). The V gene lost 3 bases and the J gene lost 2 bases, with 21 bases spanning the gap. This CDR3 has 17 residues. The CDR3 DNA follows: TGCAGTGCTAGTTCGGATGTGGCTCACAGACCCACAGATACGCAGTATTTT. Amino acid sequence: CSASSDVAHRPTDTQYF.

The rearrangement joins TRBV27 to TRBJ2-2, with D hard to call. CDR1 and CDR2 (germline): MNHEY, SMNVEV (reference sequence). This CDR3 contains 15 residues. Trimming shortened V by 3 bases and J by 4 bases, and 12 bases separated the two germline ends. The CDR3 sequence: CASSFRSLGTGELFF. The DNA of the CDR3 is TGTGCCAGCAGTTTTAGATCTCTGGGCACCGGGGAGCTGTTTTTT.

The chain carries TRBV30 and TRBJ1-1; TRBD1 might be the D (5 bases). V was cut by 0 bases and J by 4 bases, with 15 bases left in between. The germline CDR1 and CDR2 sequences are GTSNPN and SVGIG (reference sequence). This CDR3 comprises 15 residues. The CDR3 DNA follows: TGTGCCTGGAGTGTACGGTTGGGAAGGGGCACTGAAGCTTTCTTT. Amino acid sequence: CAWSVRLGRGTEAFF. Supplemented by reference TRBV30 and TRBJ1-1, the full variable domain reads SQTIHQWPATLVQPVGSPLSLECTVEGTSNPNLYWYRQAAGRGLQLLFYSVGIGQISSEVPQNLSASRPQDRQFILSSKKLLLSDSGFYLCAWSVRLGRGTEAFFGQGTRLTVV.

This clonotype was observed a handful of times. The chain carries TRBV9 and TRBJ2-3, with D maybe TRBD1 (6 bases). CDR1 is SGDLS and CDR2 is YYNGEE in the germline V gene. CDR3 length: 16 residues. V was shortened by 0 bases and J by 3 bases, with 14 bases between the two germline ends. CDR3 protein: CASSVGHRVGTDTQYF. CDR3 DNA sequence: TGTGCCAGCAGCGTAGGCCACAGGGTGGGGACAGATACGCAGTATTTT.

There are a few counts of this clonotype. The chain links TRBV5-1 to TRBJ1-5; 7 bases are a match to TRBD1. The CDR3 contains 13 residues. Looked up from germline, CDR1 is SGHRS and CDR2 is YFSETQ. V lost 4 bases, J lost 7 bases, and 5 bases stayed unmatched. In DNA form, the CDR3 reads TGCGCCAGCAGCATAAACAGGGGCCAGCCCCAGCATTTT. Encoded protein: CASSINRGQPQHF.

This clonotype was seen only a few times. The chain combines TRBV28 with TRBJ2-1, with 7 positions matching TRBD2. Germline V gene data show CDR1 as MDHEN and CDR2 as SYDVKM. V gave up 7 bases and J gave up 12 bases; unmatched junction bases: 15. There are 14 residues in the CDR3. CDR3 DNA: TGTGCCAGCAAAATCACCCCAAGCGGGACGGGGCAGTTCTTC. It specifies CASKITPSGTGQFF.

The chain uses TRBV27 and TRBJ1-5; 7 bases are a match to TRBD1. The CDR3 extends over 14 amino acids. Per the germline V gene, CDR1 is MNHEY and CDR2 is SMNVEV (reference sequence). V gave up 5 bases and J gave up 7 bases; unmatched junction bases: 8. The CDR3 region has the DNA TGTGCCAGCAGTCCCCAGGGGGTCTACCAGCCCCAGCATTTT. Its translation is CASSPQGVYQPQHF.

The chain joins TRBV7-9 to TRBJ2-5, with unresolved D. The germline V gene has CDR1 SEHNR and CDR2 FQNEAQ (reference sequence). This CDR3 contains 13 residues. The ends were cut back, 5 bases at V and 3 bases at J, with 10 bases in the middle. The CDR3 spells CASSPEDEETQYF. The CDR3, as DNA: TGTGCCAGCAGCCCCGAGGATGAAGAGACCCAGTACTTC.

The table lists this clonotype with many counts. The CDR3 bases are TGTGCCAGCAGTTCGGACAGGGGCTACGAGCAGTACTTC. Translated: CASSSDRGYEQYF. The chain joins TRBV28 to TRBJ2-7, with 9 nucleotides matching TRBD1. The CDR3 covers 13 residues. V shed 4 bases and J 3 bases; nucleotides not matched to a gene: 1. CDR1 MDHEN and CDR2 SYDVKM come from the germline V gene.